The present T cell receptor beta chain was sequenced within a study of blood T cell repertoires in COVID-19. Study at large: Samples representing acute and convalescent COVID-19 were sourced from the United States, Italy and Spain. The analysed material was cDNA or gDNA that came from T cells, B-cell-depleted T cells, or PBMCs.

The method was immunoSEQ multiplex PCR; TCRdb's version includes in-frame clones alone and lacks a portion of them. The sample holds 70,000 or so clones, roughly 90% seen once. V shed 5 bases, J shed 3 bases, and the junction held 3 bases outside the gene matches. The CDR3 is 15 residues long. The germline gives CDR1 LNHDA, CDR2 SQIVND (reference sequence). V is TRBV19 and J is TRBJ1-6, with TRBD1 identical over 8 bases. The TCR sequence derives from a human donor in a cohort sampled during active COVID-19. Sequencing input: peripheral blood. The CDR3 nucleotides are TGTGCCAGTAGTTCGGGACAGGACTATAATTCACCCCTCCACTTT. This encodes CASSSGQDYNSPLHF.